The T cell receptor (beta chain) under discussion was sequenced for a study of shared clonotypes between healthy human individuals. Study-wide findings and caveats: Donors were few, which limited the genetic and exposure-history diversity represented.

Germline V gives CDR1 MDHEN, CDR2 SYDVKM. The CDR3 sequence is 13 residues long. V was clipped by 2 bases and J by 3 bases, with 8 bases between them. In regard to this clone: No antigen is known for it.

Each PCR replicate from the sorted subsets contained about 210 ng DNA, which is about 30,000 T cell genomes. Only in-frame clones appear in the TCRdb table, and some are missing; sequencing was by immunoSEQ multiplex PCR. The sample consists of some 2,100,000 clones, roughly 91% of them appearing once. Terminally differentiated effector memory CD45RA+ cells were excluded from the naive CD8 cells, which were CD45RO-negative and positively selected for CCR7. Only Caucasian adults living in Nashville, Tennessee made up the donor group. The sequenced material came from naive CD8+ T cells from PBMCs. This chain joins TRBV28 and TRBJ2-7; D remains ambiguous. This TCR came from a young man in good health. Some clones in this sample may be carry-over from other donors' samples. CDR3 nucleotide sequence: TGTGCCAGCAGTTTAAAAGAGATCTACGAGCAGTACTTC. Translation: CASSLKEIYEQYF.